The 27 T cell receptor beta chains in this list originate from one sample, sequenced in a study of blood T cell repertoires in COVID-19. Sequenced by immunoSEQ multiplex PCR; TCRdb stores in-frame clones only, minus some. Of some 220,000 clones listed, 80% to 90% are singletons. Sequencing was performed on PBMCs or T cells enriched from blood (not recorded which). Receptors were obtained from a woman aged 40 to 50 with acute COVID-19.

This chain links TRBV30 with TRBJ2-7; D is ambiguous. The V end lost 4 bases, the J end lost 6 bases, and 13 bases lay between the germline ends. Germline CDR1 and CDR2: GTSNPN and SVGIG (reference sequence). The CDR3 spans 12 residues. The CDR3 region has the DNA TGTGCCTGGATGAGATCGCCCTCCGAGCAGTACGTC. As protein: CAWMRSPSEQYV.

CDR3 bases: TGTGCCAGCAGCCGCGCCTCAGGGGTTGCTAACTATGGCTACACCTTC. It yields the protein CASSRASGVANYGYTF. The chain couples TRBV9 to TRBJ1-2; D is perhaps TRBD1 (6 bases). Per germline, CDR1 SGDLS and CDR2 YYNGEE. V was trimmed by 4 bases and J by 0 bases, leaving 16 bases between them. The CDR3 spans 16 residues.

The V call is TRBV19, the J call TRBJ1-2; 9 bases agree with TRBD1. The V gene end was trimmed by 10 bases and the J gene end by 7 bases; junction bases not matched to a gene: 7. The CDR3 covers 12 residues. Germline values: CDR1 LNHDA, CDR2 SQIVND (reference sequence). Written as DNA, the CDR3 is TGTGCCACCTCAGACAGGGGGGCTGGCTACACCTTC. Amino acid sequence: CATSDRGAGYTF.

The chain is built from TRBV9 and TRBJ1-6; perhaps TRBD1 as D (5 bases). From germline, CDR1 is SGDLS and CDR2 YYNGEE. V was trimmed by 3 bases and J by 8 bases, leaving 15 bases between them. CDR3 length equals 15 residues. CDR3 region: CASSATGPGDSPLHF. The DNA of the CDR3 is TGTGCCAGCAGCGCTACCGGGCCGGGGGATTCACCCCTCCACTTT.

DNA of the CDR3: TGTGCCAGCAGCCGAGCAACAGGTCAGGAGGGCTACACCTTC. Protein product: CASSRATGQEGYTF. V and J are TRBV7-8 and TRBJ1-2; D perhaps matches TRBD1 (5 bases). The CDR3 extends over 14 amino acids. Germline assignment: CDR1 SGHVS and CDR2 FQNEAQ. Trimming cost V 5 bases and J 8 bases, with 18 bases left between them.

The chain employs TRBV5-4 and TRBJ2-4; TRBD1 agrees at 8 bases. Germline V gene sequence: CDR1 SGHNT, CDR2 YYREEE (reference sequence). V lost 3 bases, J lost 5 bases, and 10 bases stayed unmatched. The CDR3 extends over 16 amino acids. CDR3 nucleotide sequence: TGTGCCAGCAGCTACCCCGGACAGGGACTCCAAAACATTCAGTACTTC. Translated, it gives CASSYPGQGLQNIQYF.

This chain links TRBV7-3 with TRBJ1-1; D is uncertain. The CDR3 spans 14 residues. Germline V gene lookup returns CDR1 SGHTA and CDR2 FQGTGA. The V end was cut by 8 bases, the J end by 5 bases, with 18 bases between. In nucleotides, the CDR3 is TGTGCCAGCGGAACGAGAAAACTCAGGACTGAAGCTTTCTTT. It yields the protein CASGTRKLRTEAFF.

This chain connects TRBV14 to TRBJ1-3, with 7 bases matching TRBD1. The CDR3 spans 14 residues. Trimming took 4 bases from V and 1 from J; bases not matched to a gene: 1. Germline V gene sequence: CDR1 SGHDN, CDR2 FVKESK. CDR3 DNA sequence: TGTGCCAGCAGCCCAGGGGGGTCTGGAAACACCATATATTTT. Protein: CASSPGGSGNTIYF.

As DNA, the CDR3 is TGTGCCAGTAGATCGACGGGTAACACTGAAGCTTTCTTT. Translation gives CASRSTGNTEAFF. The V and J genes are TRBV19 and TRBJ1-1; no reliable D call. Germline V gene data show CDR1 as LNHDA and CDR2 as SQIVND (reference sequence). CDR3 length: 13 residues. V was shortened by 6 bases and J by 2 bases, with 10 bases between the two germline ends.

The chain joins TRBV27 to TRBJ2-7, with a weak D call TRBD2 (5 bases). CDR3 length: 14 amino acids. Germline values: CDR1 MNHEY, CDR2 SMNVEV (reference sequence). V was pared by 4 bases and J by 2 bases, with 12 bases between. The CDR3: CASSSRESPYEQYF. CDR3 bases: TGTGCCAGCAGTTCTAGGGAGAGTCCCTACGAGCAGTACTTC.

The rearrangement joins TRBV6-5 to TRBJ1-1, with D unresolved. The CDR3 is made up of 15 amino acids. Trimming left V 2 bases short and J 1 base short, with 11 bases between. Germline assignment: CDR1 MNHEY and CDR2 SVGAGI. The CDR3: CASSYTTGGNTEAFF. The CDR3 coding sequence is TGTGCCAGCAGTTACACCACCGGCGGGAACACTGAAGCTTTCTTT.

This sequence joins TRBV19 and TRBJ2-3, with no clear D. With 0 bases removed from V and 2 bases from J, the gap between germline ends came to 18 bases. The CDR3 is 18 amino acids. Germline CDR1 reads LNHDA; CDR2 reads SQIVND (reference sequence). CDR3 bases: TGTGCCAGTAGTATAGATCTCCGGGTAGCAGCAATCACAGATACGCAGTATTTT. This encodes CASSIDLRVAAITDTQYF.

V and J are TRBV13 and TRBJ1-5; D ambiguous. The CDR3 contains 14 residues. Germline V gene sequence: CDR1 PRHDT, CDR2 FYEKMQ (reference sequence). Trimming left V 2 bases short and J 6 bases short, with 11 bases between. The CDR3 sequence: CASSLSLSGQPQHF. The CDR3 DNA reads TGTGCCAGCAGCTTATCTCTCAGTGGTCAGCCCCAGCATTTT.

In this sample, this clone turned up a few times. The J gene is TRBJ1-5, the V gene TRBV2, with D hard to call. The CDR3 has 13 amino acids. V was clipped by 6 bases and J by 3 bases, with 9 bases between them. From germline, CDR1 is SNHLY and CDR2 FYNNEI. The CDR3 nucleotides read TGTGCCAGCAGCAACGGTCCCAATCAGCCCCAGCATTTT. Residues: CASSNGPNQPQHF. Full variable domain (rest looked up from reference TRBV2 and TRBJ1-5): EPEVTQTPSHQVTQMGQEVILRCVPISNHLYFYWYRQILGQKVEFLVSFYNNEISEKSEIFDDQFSVERPDGSNFTLKIRSTKLEDSAMYFCASSNGPNQPQHFGDGTRLSIL.

This clone has a handful of counts. V is TRBV13 and J is TRBJ1-2; D might be TRBD1 (6 bases). V shed 5 bases and J shed 5 bases, with 15 bases lying between them. From germline, CDR1 is PRHDT and CDR2 FYEKMQ (reference sequence). This CDR3 has 14 residues. CDR3 in DNA: TGTGCCAGCAGCCCACGGGGGCGGGGGTATGGCTACACCTTC. Translating gives CASSPRGRGYGYTF. Full variable domain (missing parts from reference TRBV13 and TRBJ1-2): AAGVIQSPRHLIKEKRETATLKCYPIPRHDTVYWYQQGPGQDPQFLISFYEKMQSDKGSIPDRFSAQQFSDYHSELNMSSLELGDSALYFCASSPRGRGYGYTFGSGTRLTVV.

This clone was counted a few times. J is TRBJ1-4 and V is TRBV2; D unresolved. CDR1 is SNHLY, CDR2 FYNNEI, per germline. The CDR3 sequence is 14 residues long. Trimming shortened V by 5 bases and J by 3 bases, and 10 bases separated the two germline ends. The CDR3 here is CASSKEGSNEKLFF. DNA for the CDR3: TGTGCCAGCAGTAAGGAGGGATCTAATGAAAAACTGTTTTTT.

V gene TRBV2 combines with J gene TRBJ1-6; no clear D. Per germline, CDR1 SNHLY and CDR2 FYNNEI. V was pared by 3 bases and J by 5 bases, with 11 bases between. The CDR3 has 15 amino acids. The CDR3: CASSDRHHNNSPLHF. In DNA form, the CDR3 reads TGTGCCAGCAGTGACCGACACCACAATAATTCACCCCTCCACTTT.

J is TRBJ2-5 and V is TRBV11-2, with TRBD2 matching over 8 bases. The CDR3 has 16 amino acids. The germline V gene encodes CDR1 SGHAT and CDR2 FQNNGV. The V and J ends lost 1 base and 1 base, in that order; junction bases with no gene match: 5. The CDR3 reads CASSLGHSGSQETQYF. Written as DNA, the CDR3 is TGTGCCAGCAGCTTAGGGCACAGCGGGAGCCAAGAGACCCAGTACTTC. The full variable domain, rest sourced from reference TRBV11-2 and TRBJ2-5, is EAGVAQSPRYKIIEKRQSVAFWCNPISGHATLYWYQQILGQGPKLLIQFQNNGVVDDSQLPKDRFSAERLKGVDSTLKIQPAKLEDSAVYLCASSLGHSGSQETQYFGPGTRLLVL.

V gene TRBV30 combines with J gene TRBJ1-2; 7 positions agree with TRBD1. J gave up 3 bases and V 0 bases, and 4 bases lay outside the gene matches. The CDR3 spans 14 residues. CDR1 is GTSNPN and CDR2 is SVGIG in the germline V gene (reference sequence). The DNA of the CDR3 is TGTGCCTGGAGTGTACGGCAGGGGGACTATGGCTACACCTTC. Its translation: CAWSVRQGDYGYTF. Variable domain in full (rest from reference TRBV30 and TRBJ1-2): SQTIHQWPATLVQPVGSPLSLECTVEGTSNPNLYWYRQAAGRGLQLLFYSVGIGQISSEVPQNLSASRPQDRQFILSSKKLLLSDSGFYLCAWSVRQGDYGYTFGSGTRLTVV.

The chain couples TRBV18 to TRBJ1-2, with TRBD1 identical over 7 bases. The length of the CDR3 is 14 residues. The V gene end was trimmed by 3 bases and the J gene end by 7 bases; junction bases not matched to a gene: 8. Per the germline V gene, CDR1 is KGHSH and CDR2 is LQKENI. The CDR3 DNA is TGTGCCAGCTCACCTGGGACAGTAAATTTTGGCTACACCTTC. Translation gives CASSPGTVNFGYTF.

The chain has TRBV27 and TRBJ1-2; D is ambiguous. The CDR3 consists of 16 residues. Per germline, CDR1 MNHEY and CDR2 SMNVEV (reference sequence). Trimming took 2 bases from V and 0 from J, leaving 13 bases between them. CDR3 protein: CASSLKVGGPNYGYTF. CDR3 nucleotide sequence: TGTGCCAGCAGTTTAAAGGTTGGCGGTCCTAACTATGGCTACACCTTC.

This chain joins TRBV5-1 and TRBJ2-1; D unclear. V lost 1 base to trimming and J lost 0 bases, with 11 bases between them. CDR1 is SGHRS and CDR2 is YFSETQ in the germline V gene. The CDR3 sequence is 16 residues long. In DNA, the CDR3 is TGCGCCAGCAGCTTGTTAGTGATTAGCTCCTACAATGAGCAGTTCTTC. This translates into CASSLLVISSYNEQFF.

This chain links TRBV6-5 with TRBJ1-2; 7 nucleotides line up with TRBD1. Trimming cost V 4 bases and J 3 bases; bases outside gene matches: 5. Germline CDR1 MNHEY, CDR2 SVGAGI. This CDR3 comprises 14 residues. The CDR3 sequence is CASSLQGIYYGYTF. CDR3 DNA sequence: TGTGCCAGCAGTTTACAGGGGATTTACTATGGCTACACCTTC.

This clone has just a few counts. The CDR3 region has the DNA TGCAGCGTTATGACACCGAACACTGAAGCTTTCTTT. It yields the protein CSVMTPNTEAFF. The V call is TRBV29-1, the J call TRBJ1-1; no definite D call. V gave up 5 bases and J gave up 1 base, with 8 bases separating them. There are 12 residues in the CDR3. The germline gives CDR1 SQVTM, CDR2 ANQGSEA. Variable domain in full (rest from reference TRBV29-1 and TRBJ1-1): SAVISQKPSRDICQRGTSLTIQCQVDSQVTMMFWYRQQPGQSLTLIATANQGSEATYESGFVIDKFPISRPNLTFSTLTVSNMSPEDSSIYLCSVMTPNTEAFFGQGTRLTVV.

This clone was detected only once. This sample also contains other DNA sequences that code for the same CDR3. V usage is TRBV7-9 and J usage is TRBJ1-1, with D unclear. V lost 3 bases and J 7 bases, leaving 6 bases between the germline ends. Germline V gene lookup returns CDR1 SEHNR and CDR2 FQNEAQ (reference sequence). The CDR3 runs 11 residues. The CDR3 DNA is TGTGCCAGCAGCTTGGGAGGTGAAGCTTTCTTT. This sequence encodes CASSLGGEAFF. Using reference TRBV7-9 and TRBJ1-1 for the parts outside the CDR3, the full variable domain is DTGVSQNPRHKITKRGQNVTFRCDPISEHNRLYWYRQTLGQGPEFLTYFQNEAQLEKSRLLSDRFSAERPKGSFSTLEIQRTEQGDSAMYLCASSLGGEAFFGQGTRLTVV.

V is TRBV5-6 and J is TRBJ2-1; TRBD2 might be the D (6 bases). V was clipped by 2 bases and J by 2 bases, with 17 bases between them. CDR3 length: 17 amino acids. The germline CDR1 and CDR2 sequences are SGHDT and YYEEEE. The CDR3 sequence: CASSFRLRGETYNEQFF. The CDR3 DNA follows: TGTGCCAGCAGCTTCCGACTCCGCGGGGAAACCTACAATGAGCAGTTCTTC.

The gene calls are TRBV19 and TRBJ2-1; D might be TRBD2 (7 bases). This CDR3 has 18 residues. Germline V gene lookup returns CDR1 LNHDA and CDR2 SQIVND (reference sequence). V lost 10 bases and J lost 6, with 31 bases in between. The CDR3 nucleotides are TGTGCCACCATGGGTACGGGGGGCCCCTCCGGATCGCTCAATGAGCAGTTCTTC. Its protein product is CATMGTGGPSGSLNEQFF.